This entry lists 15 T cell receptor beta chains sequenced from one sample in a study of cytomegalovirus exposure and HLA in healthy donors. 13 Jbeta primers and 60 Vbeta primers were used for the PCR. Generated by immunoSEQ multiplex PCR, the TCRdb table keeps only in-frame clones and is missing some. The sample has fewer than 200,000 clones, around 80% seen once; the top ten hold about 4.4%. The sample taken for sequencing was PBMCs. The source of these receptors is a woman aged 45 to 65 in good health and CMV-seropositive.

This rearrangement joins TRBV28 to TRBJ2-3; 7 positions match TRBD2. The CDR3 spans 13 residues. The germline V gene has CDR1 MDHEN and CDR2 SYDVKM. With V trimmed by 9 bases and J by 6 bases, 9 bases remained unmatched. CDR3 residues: CASGGVGRDTQYF. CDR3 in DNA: TGTGCCAGTGGGGGGGTGGGGCGGGATACGCAGTATTTT.

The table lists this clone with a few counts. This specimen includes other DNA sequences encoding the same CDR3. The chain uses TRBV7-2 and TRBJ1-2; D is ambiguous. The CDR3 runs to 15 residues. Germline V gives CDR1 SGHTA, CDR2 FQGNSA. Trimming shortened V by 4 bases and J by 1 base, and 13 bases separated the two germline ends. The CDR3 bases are TGTGCCAGCAGCTCCCTTGAGTCTTTTAACTATGGCTACACCTTC. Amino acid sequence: CASSSLESFNYGYTF.

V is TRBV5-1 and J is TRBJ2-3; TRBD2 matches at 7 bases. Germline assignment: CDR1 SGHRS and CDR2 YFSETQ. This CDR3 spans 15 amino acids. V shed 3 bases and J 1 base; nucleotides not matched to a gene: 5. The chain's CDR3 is CASSSAGDRTDTQYF. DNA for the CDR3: TGCGCCAGCAGCTCGGCGGGGGACCGCACAGATACGCAGTATTTT.

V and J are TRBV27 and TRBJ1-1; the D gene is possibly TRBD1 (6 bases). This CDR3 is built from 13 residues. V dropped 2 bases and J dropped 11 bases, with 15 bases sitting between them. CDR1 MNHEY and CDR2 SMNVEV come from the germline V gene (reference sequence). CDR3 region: CASSLIGGAGAFF. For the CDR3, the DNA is TGTGCCAGCAGTTTAATTGGGGGCGCGGGCGCTTTCTTT.

CDR3 amino acids: CASSPSPLANYGYTF. The CDR3 DNA follows: TGCGCCAGCAGCCCCAGTCCCCTAGCTAACTATGGCTACACCTTC. The genes are TRBV4-3 and TRBJ1-2; no clear D. The CDR3 spans 15 residues. V was shortened by 4 bases and J by 0 bases, with 12 bases between the two germline ends. Germline V gene sequence: CDR1 LGHNA, CDR2 YSLEER.

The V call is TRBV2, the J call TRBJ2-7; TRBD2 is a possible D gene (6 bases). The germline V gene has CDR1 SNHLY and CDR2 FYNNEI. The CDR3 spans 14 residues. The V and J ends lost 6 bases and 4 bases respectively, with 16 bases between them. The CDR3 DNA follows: TGTGCCAGCAGCGTCACCGGGACTTCATACGAGCAGTACTTC. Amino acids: CASSVTGTSYEQYF.

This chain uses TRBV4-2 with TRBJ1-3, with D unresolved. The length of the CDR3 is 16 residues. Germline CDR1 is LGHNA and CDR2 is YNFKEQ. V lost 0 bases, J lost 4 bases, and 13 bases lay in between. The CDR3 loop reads CASSQEGNLAGNTIYF. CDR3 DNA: TGTGCCAGCAGCCAAGAGGGCAATCTGGCAGGAAACACCATATATTTT.

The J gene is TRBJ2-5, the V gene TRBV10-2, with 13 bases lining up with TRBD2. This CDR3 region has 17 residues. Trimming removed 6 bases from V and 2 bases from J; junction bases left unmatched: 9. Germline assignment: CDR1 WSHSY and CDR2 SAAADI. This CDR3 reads CASRPARLAGGQETQYF. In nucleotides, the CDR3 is TGCGCCAGCAGACCAGCTAGACTAGCGGGGGGACAAGAGACCCAGTACTTC.

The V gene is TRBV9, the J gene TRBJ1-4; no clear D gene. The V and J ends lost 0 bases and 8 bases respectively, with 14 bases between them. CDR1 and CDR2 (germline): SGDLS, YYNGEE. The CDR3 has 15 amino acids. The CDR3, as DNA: TGTGCCAGCAGCGTAGAGGGCACGGGGTGGGAAAAACTGTTTTTT. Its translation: CASSVEGTGWEKLFF.

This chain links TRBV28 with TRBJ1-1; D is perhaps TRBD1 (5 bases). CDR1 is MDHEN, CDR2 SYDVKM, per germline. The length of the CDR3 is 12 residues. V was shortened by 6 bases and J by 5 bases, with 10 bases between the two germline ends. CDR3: CASSWGGTEAFF. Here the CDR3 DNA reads TGTGCCAGCAGCTGGGGGGGGACTGAAGCTTTCTTT.

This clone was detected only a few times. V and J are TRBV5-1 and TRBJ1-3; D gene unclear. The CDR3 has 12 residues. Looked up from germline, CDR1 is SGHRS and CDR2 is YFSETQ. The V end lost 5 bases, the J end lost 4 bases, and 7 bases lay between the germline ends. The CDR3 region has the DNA TGCGCCAGCAGGGAGGAAGGAAACACCATATATTTT. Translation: CASREEGNTIYF.

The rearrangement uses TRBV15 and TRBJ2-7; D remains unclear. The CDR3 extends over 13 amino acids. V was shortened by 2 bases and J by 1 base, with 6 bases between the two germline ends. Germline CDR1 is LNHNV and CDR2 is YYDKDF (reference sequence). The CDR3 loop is CATSRLTSYEQYF. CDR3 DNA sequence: TGTGCCACCAGCAGATTGACTTCCTACGAGCAGTACTTC.

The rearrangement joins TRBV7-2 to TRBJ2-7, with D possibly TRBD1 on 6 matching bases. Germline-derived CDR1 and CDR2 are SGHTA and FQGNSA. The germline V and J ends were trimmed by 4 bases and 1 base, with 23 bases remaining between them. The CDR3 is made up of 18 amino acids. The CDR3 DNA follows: TGTGCCAGCAGCTCGGAGAACGACAGGTCTCTGAGGTCCTACGAGCAGTACTTC. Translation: CASSSENDRSLRSYEQYF.

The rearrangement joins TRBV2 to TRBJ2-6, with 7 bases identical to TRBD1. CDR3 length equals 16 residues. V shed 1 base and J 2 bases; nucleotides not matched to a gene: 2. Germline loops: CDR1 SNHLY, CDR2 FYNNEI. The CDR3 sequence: CASSEVGGPGANVLTF. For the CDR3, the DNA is TGTGCCAGCAGTGAAGTAGGGGGCCCTGGGGCCAACGTCCTGACTTTC.

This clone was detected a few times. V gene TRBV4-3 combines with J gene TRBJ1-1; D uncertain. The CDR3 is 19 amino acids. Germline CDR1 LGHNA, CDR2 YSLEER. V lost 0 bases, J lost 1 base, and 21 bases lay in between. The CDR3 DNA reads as TGCGCCAGCAGCCAAGAGGAGGACGGGAGAGTAGGTCGGAACACTGAAGCTTTCTTT. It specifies CASSQEEDGRVGRNTEAFF.